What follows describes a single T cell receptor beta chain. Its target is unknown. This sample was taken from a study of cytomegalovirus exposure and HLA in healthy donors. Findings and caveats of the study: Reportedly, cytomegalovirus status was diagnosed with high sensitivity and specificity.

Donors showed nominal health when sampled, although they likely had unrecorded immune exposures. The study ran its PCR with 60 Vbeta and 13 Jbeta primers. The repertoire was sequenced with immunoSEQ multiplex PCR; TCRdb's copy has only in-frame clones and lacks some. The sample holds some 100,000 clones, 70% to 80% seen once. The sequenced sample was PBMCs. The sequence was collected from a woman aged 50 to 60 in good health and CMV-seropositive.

The CDR3, as DNA: TGCGCCAGCAGCCAAGAGGGTGGGCATGGCTACACCTTC. This gives the protein CASSQEGGHGYTF. The rearrangement uses TRBV4-3 and TRBJ1-2; D is unclear. Trimming stripped 0 bases from V and 6 bases from J, with 8 bases between. CDR1 and CDR2 (germline): LGHNA, YSLEER. The CDR3 is made up of 13 amino acids.